The following is a T cell receptor (beta chain) sequence with its context. Distinct nucleotide sequences in the sample also encode this CDR3. The sample originates from a study of blood T cell repertoires in COVID-19. Study details: Samples came from the United States, Italy and Spain, spanning acute and convalescent COVID-19.

Per the authors' pipeline: Reference gene primer amplification gave estimated nucleated cell counts. TCRdb keeps only in-frame clones here, not all; method: immunoSEQ multiplex PCR. V and J calls and clone size are copied from that table; D and trimming were computed from the DNA. This table has approximately 120,000 clones, around 70% appearing once. Seattle cases were enrolled at active infection and followed longitudinally. The source of this sequence is a man aged 80 or over with COVID-19, enrolled during active disease. Sequencing was performed on peripheral blood.

The CDR3: CASSEQGGSPLHF. The CDR3 nucleotides are TGTGCCAGCAGTGAACAGGGGGGATCACCCCTCCACTTT. The chain is built from TRBV2 and TRBJ1-6; 7 bases are shared with TRBD1. Trimming removed 2 bases from V and 10 bases from J; junction bases left unmatched: 2. The CDR3 covers 13 residues. CDR1 and CDR2 (germline): SNHLY, FYNNEI.